The entry below gives a single TCR beta chain sequence along with its context. Other DNA sequences in the sample encode the same CDR3. Method: immunoSEQ multiplex PCR; TCRdb's copy keeps in-frame clones and lacks some. The repertoire includes over 100,000 clones, about 90% of them detected once, and roughly 1.9% sits in the top ten. The data originate from a study of control samples from healthy donors and cancer patients. The CDR3 runs to 13 residues. The germline CDR1 and CDR2 sequences are LGHDT and YNNKEL (reference sequence). V lost 1 base and J 6 bases, leaving 7 bases between the germline ends.

The receptor's source is a woman aged 45-60 years in good health. The V and J genes are TRBV3-1 (or the pseudogene TRBV3-2) and TRBJ1-5; a weak D match, TRBD1 (5 bases). Sequenced: blood. CDR3 sequence: CASSQGRGQPQHF. For the CDR3, the DNA is TGTGCCAGCAGCCAAGGAAGGGGTCAGCCCCAGCATTTT.